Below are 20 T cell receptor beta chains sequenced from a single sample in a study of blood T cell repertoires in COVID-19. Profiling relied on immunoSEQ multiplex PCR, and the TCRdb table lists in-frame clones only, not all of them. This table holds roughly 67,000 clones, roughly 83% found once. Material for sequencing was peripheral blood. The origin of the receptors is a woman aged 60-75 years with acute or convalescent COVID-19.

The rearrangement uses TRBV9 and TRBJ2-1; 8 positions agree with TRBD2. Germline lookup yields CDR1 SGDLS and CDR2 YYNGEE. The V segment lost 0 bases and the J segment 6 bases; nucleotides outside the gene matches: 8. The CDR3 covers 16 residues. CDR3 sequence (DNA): TGTGCCAGCAGCGTAGAAGGGCTAGCGGGTCTCAATGAGCAGTTCTTC. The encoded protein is CASSVEGLAGLNEQFF.

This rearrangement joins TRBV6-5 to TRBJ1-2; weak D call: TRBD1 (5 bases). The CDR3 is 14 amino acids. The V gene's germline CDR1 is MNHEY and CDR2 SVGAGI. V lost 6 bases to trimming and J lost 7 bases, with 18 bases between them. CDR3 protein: CASSPPGGIGGYTF. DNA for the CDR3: TGTGCCAGCAGCCCACCGGGGGGAATAGGTGGCTACACCTTC.

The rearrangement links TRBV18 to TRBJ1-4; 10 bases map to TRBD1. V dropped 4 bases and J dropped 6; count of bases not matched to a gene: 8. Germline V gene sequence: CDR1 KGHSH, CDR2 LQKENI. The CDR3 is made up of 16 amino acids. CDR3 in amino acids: CASSLPPGTGDEKLFF. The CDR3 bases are TGTGCCAGCTCACTCCCACCCGGGACAGGGGATGAAAAACTGTTTTTT.

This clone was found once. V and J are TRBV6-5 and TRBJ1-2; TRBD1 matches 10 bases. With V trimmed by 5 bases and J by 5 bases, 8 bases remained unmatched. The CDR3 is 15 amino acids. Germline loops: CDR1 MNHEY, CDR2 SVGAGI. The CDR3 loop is CASSPRDRGEYGYTF. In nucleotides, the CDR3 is TGTGCCAGCAGTCCCCGGGACAGGGGAGAGTATGGCTACACCTTC.

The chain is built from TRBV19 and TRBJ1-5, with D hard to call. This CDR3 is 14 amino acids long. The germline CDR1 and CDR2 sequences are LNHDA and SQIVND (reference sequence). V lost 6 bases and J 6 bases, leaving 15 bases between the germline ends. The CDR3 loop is CASRLQVVGQPQHF. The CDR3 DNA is TGTGCCAGTAGGTTGCAGGTCGTGGGTCAGCCCCAGCATTTT. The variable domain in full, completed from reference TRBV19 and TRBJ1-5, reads DGGITQSPKYLFRKEGQNVTLSCEQNLNHDAMYWYRQDPGQGLRLIYYSQIVNDFQKGDIAEGYSVSREKKESFPLTVTSAQKNPTAFYLCASRLQVVGQPQHFGDGTRLSIL.

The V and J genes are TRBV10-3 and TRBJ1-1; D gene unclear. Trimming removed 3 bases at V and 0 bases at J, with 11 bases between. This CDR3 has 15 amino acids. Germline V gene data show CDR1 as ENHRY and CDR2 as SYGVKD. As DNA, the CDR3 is TGTGCCATCAGTGATCGTATTGAGCTGAACACTGAAGCTTTCTTT. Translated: CAISDRIELNTEAFF.

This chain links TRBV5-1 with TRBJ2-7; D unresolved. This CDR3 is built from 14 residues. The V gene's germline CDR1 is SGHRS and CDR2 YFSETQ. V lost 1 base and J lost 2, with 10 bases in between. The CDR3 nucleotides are TGCGCCAGCAGCTTGAGTGGCCGGGCCTACGAGCAGTACTTC. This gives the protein CASSLSGRAYEQYF.

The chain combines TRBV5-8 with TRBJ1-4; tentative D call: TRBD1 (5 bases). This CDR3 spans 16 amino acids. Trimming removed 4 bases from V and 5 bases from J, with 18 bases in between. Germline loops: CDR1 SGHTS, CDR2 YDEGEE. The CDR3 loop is CASSPGTAGGNEKLFF. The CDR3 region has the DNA TGTGCCAGCAGCCCCGGGACGGCGGGAGGCAATGAAAAACTGTTTTTT.

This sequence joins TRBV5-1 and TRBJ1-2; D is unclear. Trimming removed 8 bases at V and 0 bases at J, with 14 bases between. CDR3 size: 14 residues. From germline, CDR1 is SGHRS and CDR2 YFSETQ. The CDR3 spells CASSETTSNYGYTF. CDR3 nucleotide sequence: TGCGCCAGTTCTGAGACTACCTCTAACTATGGCTACACCTTC.

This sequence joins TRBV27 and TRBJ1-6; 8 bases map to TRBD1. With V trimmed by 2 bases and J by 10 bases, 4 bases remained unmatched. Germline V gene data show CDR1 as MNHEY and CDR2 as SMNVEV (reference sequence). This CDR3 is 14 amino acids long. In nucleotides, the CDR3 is TGTGCCAGCAGTTTAATAACAGGGGGGTCACCCCTCCACTTT. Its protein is CASSLITGGSPLHF.

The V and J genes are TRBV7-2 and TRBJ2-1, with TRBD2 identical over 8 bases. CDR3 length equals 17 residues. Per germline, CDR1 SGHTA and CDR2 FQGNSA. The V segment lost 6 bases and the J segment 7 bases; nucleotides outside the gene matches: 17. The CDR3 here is CASRLALRASGSNEQFF. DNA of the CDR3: TGTGCCAGCAGACTCGCCCTCAGGGCTAGCGGGTCGAATGAGCAGTTCTTC.

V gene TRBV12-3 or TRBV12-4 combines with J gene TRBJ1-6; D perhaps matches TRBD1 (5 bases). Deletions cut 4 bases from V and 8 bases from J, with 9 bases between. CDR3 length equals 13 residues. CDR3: CASSSGSHSPLHF. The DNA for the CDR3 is TGTGCCAGCAGTTCAGGGTCTCATTCACCCCTCCACTTT.

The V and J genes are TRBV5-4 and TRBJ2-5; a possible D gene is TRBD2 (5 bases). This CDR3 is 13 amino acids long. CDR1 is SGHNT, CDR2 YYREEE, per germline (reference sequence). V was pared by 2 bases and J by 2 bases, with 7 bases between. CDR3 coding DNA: TGTGCCAGCAGCTTAAGACTACAAGAGACCCAGTACTTC. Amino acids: CASSLRLQETQYF.

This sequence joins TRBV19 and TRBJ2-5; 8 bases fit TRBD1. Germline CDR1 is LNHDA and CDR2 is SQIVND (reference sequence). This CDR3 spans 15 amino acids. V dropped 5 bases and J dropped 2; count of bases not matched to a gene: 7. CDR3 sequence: CASSPGTGYQETQYF. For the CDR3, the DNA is TGTGCCAGTAGTCCCGGGACAGGCTATCAAGAGACCCAGTACTTC.

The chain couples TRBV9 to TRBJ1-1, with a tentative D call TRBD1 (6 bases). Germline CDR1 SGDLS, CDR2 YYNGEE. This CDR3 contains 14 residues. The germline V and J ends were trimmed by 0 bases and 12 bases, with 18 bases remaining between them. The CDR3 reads CASSVGANRERTFF. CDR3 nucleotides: TGTGCCAGCAGCGTAGGCGCGAACAGGGAGAGGACTTTCTTT.

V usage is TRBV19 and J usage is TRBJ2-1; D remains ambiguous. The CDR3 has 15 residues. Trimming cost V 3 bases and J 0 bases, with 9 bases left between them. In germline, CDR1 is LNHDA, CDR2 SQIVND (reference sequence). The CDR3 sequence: CASSMRRISYNEQFF. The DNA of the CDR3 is TGTGCCAGTAGTATGAGGCGGATCTCCTACAATGAGCAGTTCTTC.

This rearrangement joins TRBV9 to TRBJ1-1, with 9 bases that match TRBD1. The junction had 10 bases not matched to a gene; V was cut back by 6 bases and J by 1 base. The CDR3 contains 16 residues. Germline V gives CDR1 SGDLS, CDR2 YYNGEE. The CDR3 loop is CASTLYPGQGNTEAFF. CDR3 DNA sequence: TGTGCCAGCACCCTTTACCCGGGACAGGGGAACACTGAAGCTTTCTTT.

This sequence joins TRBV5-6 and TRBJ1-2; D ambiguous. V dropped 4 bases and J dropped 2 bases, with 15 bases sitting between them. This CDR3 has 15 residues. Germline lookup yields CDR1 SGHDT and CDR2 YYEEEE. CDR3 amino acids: CASSLLGQLNYGYTF. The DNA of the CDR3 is TGTGCCAGCAGCCTTCTGGGCCAGCTAAACTATGGCTACACCTTC.

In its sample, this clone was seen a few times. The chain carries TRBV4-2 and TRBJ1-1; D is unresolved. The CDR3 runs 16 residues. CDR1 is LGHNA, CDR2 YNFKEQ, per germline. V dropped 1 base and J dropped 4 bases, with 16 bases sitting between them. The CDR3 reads CASSQGLGRRATEAFF. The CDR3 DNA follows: TGTGCCAGCAGCCAAGGCCTCGGACGGAGGGCCACTGAAGCTTTCTTT.

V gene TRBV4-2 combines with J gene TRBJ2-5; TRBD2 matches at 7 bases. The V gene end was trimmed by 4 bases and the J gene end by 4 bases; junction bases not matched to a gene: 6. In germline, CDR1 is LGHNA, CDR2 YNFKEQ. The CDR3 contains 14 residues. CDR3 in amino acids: CASSPTSVPETQYF. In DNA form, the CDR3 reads TGTGCCAGCAGCCCCACTAGCGTCCCAGAGACCCAGTACTTC.